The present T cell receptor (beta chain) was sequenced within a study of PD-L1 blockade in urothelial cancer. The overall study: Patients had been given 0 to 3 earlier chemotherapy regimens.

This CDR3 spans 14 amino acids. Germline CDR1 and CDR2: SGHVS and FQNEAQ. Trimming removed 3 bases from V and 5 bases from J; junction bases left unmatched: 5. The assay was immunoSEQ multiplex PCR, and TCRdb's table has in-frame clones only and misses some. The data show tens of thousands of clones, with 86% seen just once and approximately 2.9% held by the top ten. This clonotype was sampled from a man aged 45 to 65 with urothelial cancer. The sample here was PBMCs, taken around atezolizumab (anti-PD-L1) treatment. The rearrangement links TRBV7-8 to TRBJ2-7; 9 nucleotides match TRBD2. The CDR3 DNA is TGTGCCAGCAGCTTCAAGCGGGAGGCCCACGAGCAGTACTTC. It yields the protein CASSFKREAHEQYF.